Below are 15 T cell receptor beta chains sequenced from a single sample in a study of T-cell memory formation after mild COVID-19. TCRdb redid the calling of the 5' RACE reads with MiXCR, one entry per CDR3 protein. The table records about 560,000 distinct CDR3 sequences, approximately 15% of them present only once. The sequencing sample was made of PBMCs or a T cell subset sorted from them (not recorded which). These receptors all stem from an adult woman who had mild COVID-19 (a few samples of this study predate the infection). Cell type and time point are not known.

The V gene is TRBV7-3, the J gene TRBJ2-2; D perhaps matches TRBD1 (6 bases). Trimming removed 5 bases from V and 0 bases from J, with 10 bases in between. CDR3 length: 15 amino acids. Germline CDR1 is SGHTA and CDR2 is FQGTGA. In nucleotides, the CDR3 is TGTGCCAGCAGCCACGGGACACCGAACACCGGGGAGCTGTTTTTT. Encoded protein: CASSHGTPNTGELFF. Combining the CDR3 with reference TRBV7-3 and TRBJ2-2 gives the whole variable domain GAGVSQTPSNKVTEKGKYVELRCDPISGHTALYWYRQSLGQGPEFLIYFQGTGAADDSGLPNDRFFAVRPEGSVSTLKIQRTERGDSAVYLCASSHGTPNTGELFFGEGSRLTVL.

The chain has TRBV5-6 and TRBJ1-2; TRBD1 matches 7 bases. The CDR3 runs to 16 residues. The V and J ends lost 4 bases and 1 base, in that order; junction bases with no gene match: 10. The germline gives CDR1 SGHDT, CDR2 YYEEEE. CDR3: CASSIPSGTVNYGYTF. In DNA, the CDR3 is TGTGCCAGCAGCATTCCCTCCGGGACAGTTAACTATGGCTACACCTTC.

The CDR3 region is CASRSGPSKEETQYF. Here the CDR3 DNA reads TGTGCCAGCAGAAGCGGGCCTAGCAAAGAGGAGACCCAGTACTTC. The V and J genes are TRBV21-1 and TRBJ2-5; the table assigns TRBD2, which was not confirmed against the DNA. TRBV21-1 is noted as a pseudogene. The CDR3 is 15 amino acids.

This clonotype was counted once. The CDR3, as DNA: TGCGCCAGCAGCTACCGGCCCGCTGATGAGCAGTACTTC. The encoded protein is CASSYRPADEQYF. The V call is TRBV5-1, the J call TRBJ2-7; no definite D call. V was clipped by 3 bases and J by 7 bases, with 14 bases between them. Germline lookup yields CDR1 SGHRS and CDR2 YFSETQ. CDR3 length: 13 amino acids.

The chain uses TRBV30 and TRBJ1-1, with unresolved D. V was cut by 8 bases and J by 1 base, with 11 bases left in between. The CDR3 is made up of 12 amino acids. CDR1 is GTSNPN and CDR2 is SVGIG in the germline V gene (reference sequence). CDR3 coding DNA: TGTGCCAGGGCAGGAACGAACACTGAAGCTTTCTTT. Translating gives CARAGTNTEAFF.

V is TRBV6-6 and J is TRBJ2-5; D gene unclear. V was cut by 1 base and J by 3 bases, with 12 bases left in between. There are 15 residues in the CDR3. Germline CDR1 reads MNHNY; CDR2 reads SVGAGI (reference sequence). This CDR3 is CASSYFGSVEETQYF. The DNA of the CDR3 is TGTGCCAGCAGTTACTTCGGTTCCGTGGAAGAGACCCAGTACTTC.

The chain has TRBV5-1 and TRBJ2-7; weak D call: TRBD1 (5 bases). Trimming removed 0 bases at V and 2 bases at J, with 12 bases between. CDR3 length: 15 amino acids. Germline lookup yields CDR1 SGHRS and CDR2 YFSETQ. The CDR3 sequence: CASSLEMGRAYEQYF. The CDR3 DNA reads as TGCGCCAGCAGCTTGGAGATGGGCAGGGCCTACGAGCAGTACTTC.

The chain joins TRBV30 to TRBJ2-3; D not resolved. V was shortened by 5 bases and J by 5 bases, with 8 bases between the two germline ends. From germline, CDR1 is GTSNPN and CDR2 SVGIG (reference sequence). The CDR3 extends over 11 amino acids. This CDR3 reads CAWGFGDTQYF. The CDR3 bases are TGTGCCTGGGGATTCGGAGATACGCAGTATTTT. The full variable domain, its missing parts supplied by reference TRBV30 and TRBJ2-3, is SQTIHQWPATLVQPVGSPLSLECTVEGTSNPNLYWYRQAAGRGLQLLFYSVGIGQISSEVPQNLSASRPQDRQFILSSKKLLLSDSGFYLCAWGFGDTQYFGPGTRLTVL.

The table lists this clonotype with a few counts. V usage is TRBV5-1 and J usage is TRBJ2-7; 10 positions match TRBD1. The germline V gene encodes CDR1 SGHRS and CDR2 YFSETQ. The CDR3 spans 15 residues. V was clipped by 0 bases and J by 5 bases; unmatched bases: 5. CDR3 nucleotides: TGCGCCAGCAGCTTGGGGGGACAGGGGTACAACGAGCAGTACTTC. This codes for CASSLGGQGYNEQYF.

This clonotype was counted only a few times. The chain joins TRBV6-2 or TRBV6-3 to TRBJ1-2; 12 bases align to TRBD1. The germline V gene has CDR1 MNHEY and CDR2 SVGEGT. J gave up 4 bases and V 6 bases, and 18 bases lay outside the gene matches. The CDR3 sequence is 19 residues long. The CDR3 region has the DNA TGTGCCAGCAGCCTCTTCACCGGGACAGGGGGCGGGCTTGCCTATGGCTACACCTTC. Protein sequence: CASSLFTGTGGGLAYGYTF.

In this sample, this clonotype turned up many times. This chain links TRBV5-1 with TRBJ1-2; 9 bases fit TRBD1. The CDR3 runs 13 residues. After removal of 2 bases from V and 6 bases from J, the junction contained 2 bases not matched to a gene. CDR1 is SGHRS and CDR2 is YFSETQ in the germline V gene. CDR3 DNA: TGCGCCAGCAGCTTACAGGGGGCGGATGGCTACACCTTC. This sequence encodes CASSLQGADGYTF.

The rearrangement links TRBV2 to TRBJ2-7; 10 bases map to TRBD2. V lost 7 bases, J lost 3 bases, and 3 bases stayed unmatched. CDR3 length equals 13 residues. The germline gives CDR1 SNHLY, CDR2 FYNNEI. This chain's CDR3 is CASTKREGYEQYF. The CDR3 bases are TGTGCCAGCACGAAGCGGGAGGGCTACGAGCAGTACTTC.

This clonotype occurred a few times. The genes are TRBV3-1 and TRBJ2-7; unclear D gene. V was pared by 1 base and J by 5 bases, with 6 bases between. This CDR3 has 12 residues. Per germline, CDR1 LGHDT and CDR2 YNNKEL (reference sequence). CDR3 DNA: TGTGCCAGCAGCCAAGTTGCGAACGAGCAGTACTTC. Protein product: CASSQVANEQYF.

Only a few counts were recorded for this clonotype. This chain links TRBV24-1 with TRBJ2-1; no definite D call. V was trimmed by 3 bases and J by 8 bases, leaving 10 bases between them. CDR3 length: 13 residues. Germline values: CDR1 KGHDR, CDR2 SFDVKD. The CDR3 sequence is CATSDRLSDEQFF. CDR3 DNA: TGTGCCACCAGTGATCGCCTCTCAGATGAGCAGTTCTTC.

This clonotype was picked up a small number of times. The chain uses TRBV4-2 and TRBJ1-1; 8 nucleotides align to TRBD1. Germline lookup yields CDR1 LGHNA and CDR2 YNFKEQ. With 7 bases clipped from V and 4 bases from J, the junction kept 17 bases outside the gene matches. CDR3 length: 17 residues. The CDR3 sequence: CASTTGGNRETGTEAFF. CDR3 sequence (DNA): TGTGCCAGCACTACAGGGGGGAACAGGGAGACGGGCACTGAAGCTTTCTTT.